A single sample gave rise to the 18 T cell receptor beta chains below, sequenced in a study of early T cells in non-severe SARS-CoV-2 infection. In TCRdb, the 5' RACE reads were re-called with MiXCR into one record per CDR3 protein. The sample records about 97,000 distinct CDR3 sequences, 13% being singletons. Sequenced sample: whole blood. These receptors were taken from an adult who was a healthcare worker with PCR-confirmed SARS-CoV-2 infection or an uninfected control (not recorded which).

Within the sample, this clonotype is medium-sized. The chain carries TRBV6-2 or TRBV6-3 and TRBJ1-5; D remains unclear. This CDR3 has 14 residues. V dropped 5 bases and J dropped 2 bases, with 10 bases sitting between them. Per germline, CDR1 MNHEY and CDR2 SVGEGT. The CDR3, as DNA: TGTGCCAGCAGTCCTGCGGTGGGCAATCAGCCCCAGCATTTT. Its translation is CASSPAVGNQPQHF.

This clonotype was observed a few times. The chain links TRBV10-2 to TRBJ2-2; 8 nucleotides line up with TRBD2. V trimming: 6 bases; J trimming: 5 bases; junction bases outside the gene matches: 5. In germline, CDR1 is WSHSY, CDR2 SAAADI. The CDR3 runs 14 residues. The CDR3 here is CASRSGRRTGELFF. As DNA, the CDR3 is TGCGCCAGCAGGAGCGGGAGAAGGACCGGGGAGCTGTTTTTT.

This rearrangement joins TRBV5-5 to TRBJ2-1; no clear D. Germline V lookup: CDR1 SGHKS, CDR2 YYEKEE (reference sequence). CDR3 length: 14 residues. Between the trimmed V and J ends, which lost 0 bases and 5 bases, there was a span of 9 bases. The CDR3 nucleotides read TGTGCCAGCAGCTTGGTCCGGGCCCACAATGAGCAGTTCTTC. This codes for CASSLVRAHNEQFF.

This clonotype was seen a handful of times. The gene calls are TRBV29-1 and TRBJ1-4; TRBD1 agrees at 8 bases. J lost 8 bases, V lost 7 bases, and 6 bases had no gene match. The CDR3 covers 12 residues. Germline assignment: CDR1 SQVTM and CDR2 ANQGSEA. The CDR3 nucleotides read TGCAGCGGGGGACAGGCTGGAGAAAAACTGTTTTTT. This translates into CSGGQAGEKLFF.

In this sample, this clonotype turned up a few times. The DNA for the CDR3 is TGTGCCAGCAGCCTTACCGGGACTAGCGGGCGTAGCACAGATACGCAGTATTTT. It codes for CASSLTGTSGRSTDTQYF. This rearrangement joins TRBV9 to TRBJ2-3, with 12 bases aligning to TRBD2. CDR1 is SGDLS and CDR2 is YYNGEE in the germline V gene. V was clipped by 4 bases and J by 0 bases; unmatched bases: 9. The CDR3 contains 18 residues.

This clonotype appeared many times. This rearrangement joins TRBV6-5 to TRBJ2-5; D may match TRBD1 or TRBD2 (5 bases each). This CDR3 is built from 13 residues. The germline CDR1 and CDR2 sequences are MNHEY and SVGAGI. V gave up 6 bases and J gave up 0 bases, with 8 bases separating them. CDR3 bases: TGTGCCAGCAGCGAGGGGTACCAAGAGACCCAGTACTTC. It is translated as CASSEGYQETQYF.

Only a few counts were recorded for this clonotype. The J gene is TRBJ2-5, the V gene TRBV20-1; the match to TRBD2 covers 10 bases. Trimming took 4 bases from V and 5 from J; bases not matched to a gene: 10. Germline lookup yields CDR1 DFQATT and CDR2 SNEGSKA (reference sequence). CDR3 length equals 15 residues. The CDR3 is CSAISSGRGAETQYF. CDR3 sequence (DNA): TGCAGTGCTATTTCCAGCGGGAGGGGAGCTGAGACCCAGTACTTC.

CDR3 coding DNA: TGCGCCAGCAGCCCGGGCCGTCCGATTGAAGCTTTCTTT. Its protein product is CASSPGRPIEAFF. The chain links TRBV5-1 to TRBJ1-1; D is unresolved. Germline CDR1 and CDR2: SGHRS and YFSETQ. The germline V and J ends were trimmed by 4 bases and 7 bases, with 14 bases remaining between them. This CDR3 contains 13 residues.

This clonotype was seen at least ten times. The CDR3 loop reads CASSQSGVSYEQYF. For the CDR3, the DNA is TGCGCCAGCAGCCAAAGCGGGGTTTCCTACGAGCAGTACTTC. The rearrangement joins TRBV4-1 to TRBJ2-7; 7 bases match TRBD2. Looked up from germline, CDR1 is MGHRA and CDR2 is YSYEKL. Unmatched junction bases numbered 2, after V lost 2 bases and J lost 1 base. The CDR3 spans 14 residues.

V usage is TRBV2 and J usage is TRBJ2-7; 8 bases match TRBD1. With V trimmed by 4 bases and J by 1 base, 3 bases remained unmatched. Germline V gene lookup returns CDR1 SNHLY and CDR2 FYNNEI. The CDR3 loop spans 14 amino acids. The CDR3 nucleotides are TGTGCCAGCAGTGTTACAGGGGGGTCCTACGAGCAGTACTTC. Its protein is CASSVTGGSYEQYF. The full variable domain, its missing parts supplied by reference TRBV2 and TRBJ2-7, is EPEVTQTPSHQVTQMGQEVILRCVPISNHLYFYWYRQILGQKVEFLVSFYNNEISEKSEIFDDQFSVERPDGSNFTLKIRSTKLEDSAMYFCASSVTGGSYEQYFGPGTRLTVT.

This clonotype was counted many times. The J gene is TRBJ2-1, the V gene TRBV20-1; TRBD2 matches 8 bases. Germline CDR1 DFQATT, CDR2 SNEGSKA (reference sequence). V dropped 6 bases and J dropped 9; count of bases not matched to a gene: 7. The length of the CDR3 is 12 residues. The CDR3 DNA sequence: TGCAGTGCCATCTTAGCGGGACTTGAGCAGTTCTTC. It translates to CSAILAGLEQFF.

This clonotype was seen only a few times. The chain carries TRBV6-2 or TRBV6-3 and TRBJ1-1; possibly TRBD1 for D (5 bases). CDR1 and CDR2 from the germline V gene are MNHEY and SVGEGT. Trimming cost V 2 bases and J 10 bases, with 8 bases left between them. The length of the CDR3 is 11 residues. The CDR3 loop is CASSYRRGAFF. CDR3 sequence (DNA): TGTGCCAGCAGTTACAGGAGGGGAGCTTTCTTT.

This clonotype was seen ten or more times. This sequence joins TRBV11-2 and TRBJ2-4; no clear D gene. CDR1 is SGHAT, CDR2 FQNNGV, per germline. V dropped 1 base and J dropped 5 bases, with 6 bases sitting between them. This CDR3 contains 13 residues. The CDR3 bases are TGTGCCAGCAGCTTAGCTCGGGAAAACATTCAGTACTTC. Translation: CASSLARENIQYF. Using reference TRBV11-2 and TRBJ2-4 for the parts outside the CDR3, the full variable domain is EAGVAQSPRYKIIEKRQSVAFWCNPISGHATLYWYQQILGQGPKLLIQFQNNGVVDDSQLPKDRFSAERLKGVDSTLKIQPAKLEDSAVYLCASSLARENIQYFGAGTRLSVL.

The chain links TRBV9 to TRBJ2-5; TRBD2 aligns across 11 bases. Trimming removed 1 base from V and 3 bases from J; junction bases left unmatched: 8. Germline loops: CDR1 SGDLS, CDR2 YYNGEE. This CDR3 has 17 amino acids. CDR3 nucleotides: TGTGCCAGCAGCGTAAACCCGACTAGCGGGGAAGAAGAGACCCAGTACTTC. This gives the protein CASSVNPTSGEEETQYF.

In this sample, this clonotype turned up a few times. The chain carries TRBV11-2 and TRBJ1-6, with unresolved D. Trimming took 5 bases from V and 9 from J, leaving 8 bases between them. Germline V gene sequence: CDR1 SGHAT, CDR2 FQNNGV. CDR3 length: 12 residues. CDR3 sequence reads: CASSPHGSPLHF. The CDR3, as DNA: TGTGCCAGCAGCCCCCATGGTTCACCCCTCCACTTT.

Details on this clonotype: With a much larger clone just one base away, this may be a read error. The chain links TRBV12-3 or TRBV12-4 to TRBJ2-1; 14 bases line up with TRBD2. CDR3 length: 15 amino acids. CDR3 loop: CAGSLGTSGSNEQFF. CDR3 DNA: TGTGCCGGCAGCCTTGGGACTAGCGGGAGCAATGAGCAGTTCTTC.

This clonotype was seen only a few times. This chain connects TRBV28 to TRBJ2-1; no clear D. The CDR3 is 16 residues long. Looked up from germline, CDR1 is MDHEN and CDR2 is SYDVKM. Between the trimmed V and J ends, which lost 5 bases and 5 bases, there was a span of 19 bases. CDR3 bases: TGTGCCAGCAGTCCAGGACCCTCATTATTGAACAATGAGCAGTTCTTC. Translation gives CASSPGPSLLNNEQFF.

This clonotype has more than one count but fewer than ten. The chain is built from TRBV10-3 and TRBJ2-7; perhaps TRBD1 as D (5 bases). This CDR3 spans 14 amino acids. V gave up 4 bases and J gave up 3 bases, with 13 bases separating them. Looked up from germline, CDR1 is ENHRY and CDR2 is SYGVKD. The CDR3 reads CAISVGPEYYEQYF. The CDR3, as DNA: TGTGCCATCAGTGTGGGGCCAGAGTACTACGAGCAGTACTTC.